This T cell receptor beta chain stems from a study of tumor-infiltrating lymphocytes in primary liver carcinoma (dated by TCRdb to 2015 to 2018). For context, the study as a whole: The five patients, three men and two women aged 30 to 69 years, had hepatocellular carcinoma (four) or combined HCC and intrahepatic cholangiocarcinoma (one). The five patients had tumors staged T1-T3 N0M0, with maximum diameters ranging from roughly 4.2 to 11 cm. Samples yielded roughly 3.65 to 7.13 million productive TCRbeta reads; read depth did not differ significantly between tissue types. For each liver tumor, the study sampled five regions along with adjacent normal tissue and blood, and applied TCRbeta repertoire sequencing, expression microarrays and whole-exome sequencing. A total of approximately 35 specimens from 5 patients, comprising roughly 25 tumor regions, 5 adjacent noncancerous liver tissues and 5 peripheral blood samples, were covered by TCRbeta repertoire sequencing. Reproducibility between technical replicate repertoires was high, with correlation coefficients above 0.95 and mean shared-clone rates roughly 0.86.

CDR1 and CDR2 are drawn from the germline V gene: ENHRY, SYGVKD. Counted from cysteine to phenylalanine, this CDR3 has 13 amino acids. The CDR3 DNA has 39 bases and is translated from base 1. Total RNA and DNA were co-extracted from roughly 18-30 mg of bulk tissue with the AllPrep DNA/RNA mini kit, without cell sorting. Surgical resection was performed in China between November 2015 and March 2016 on four to six patients with histopathologically diagnosed primary liver carcinoma. Chronic HBV infection was present in the patients, and the patients were treatment-naive at sampling. Pieces of fresh tumor and adjacent tissue were cut in half, with one half kept in RNAlater at -80 degrees C and the other half sent for histology. TCRbeta-specific cDNA was reverse-transcribed from 500 ng total RNA using a constant-region primer and ProtoScript II reverse transcriptase. Three nested multiplex PCR rounds, following a slightly modified ARM-PCR procedure, were used to build the TCRbeta libraries. Each of the first two PCR rounds ran for approximately 10 cycles and used multiplex TRBV1-TRBV30 forward primers together with a Cbeta reverse primer. Sample barcodes and Illumina adapters were attached in a final 25-cycle PCR using Deep VentR polymerase. Before sequencing, amplicons of 200-500 bp were purified from gel using a QIAquick gel extraction kit. The TCRbeta amplicons were sequenced with 250-bp paired-end reads on an Illumina HiSeq 2500. Regarding the original processing steps: Reads were quality-trimmed with Trimmomatic v0.33, and paired reads were merged with FLASH v1.2.11 to recover full CDR3 sequences. V, D and J germline segments were assigned to the rearranged TCRbeta sequences using MiGEC v1.2.1b. VDJtools v1.0.0 computed clonotype statistics and Shannon-Wiener diversity indices. To cut down on sampling bias, every analysis after diversity analysis relied on just the 250 most abundant clonotypes from each sample. Starting from the raw public reads, TCRdb applied fastp trimming at Q25, assembled clones with MiXCR and retained in-frame beta chains. Rows matching on CDR3 protein sequence are summarized as one entry with the most common DNA and genes. V and J calls and clone size were set by TCRdb, not the authors. Here the sample has 90,000 to 150,000 distinct CDR3 sequences; around two thirds occur a single time. The ten biggest clones cover 8% to 9% of the sample.

As for this clonotype: This clone's antigen is unknown. The junction differs from germline at one of its ends, possibly a read error.

Beyond this particular receptor, the publication reports: The top 250 clones accounted for a significantly greater share of the repertoire in tumors than in blood (p = 0.039). Since the samples were bulk and unsorted, there was no way to compare CD4+ and CD8+ T cell repertoires. Because only the TCR beta chain was sequenced and unpaired alpha chains were not captured, true repertoire diversity is likely underestimated. Only a few patients were included in the study, and the authors note that the findings should be validated in a larger study. Consistent with antigen-driven expansion, pairs of tumor regions showed higher repertoire overlap (mean about 36%) than either tumor-adjacent pairs (about 17%) or tumor-blood pairs (roughly 15%).

The sequence derives from a woman aged 60-70 years with primary liver carcinoma and hepatitis B virus infection. The chain couples TRBV10-3 to TRBJ1-1; TRBD1 is a weak D gene call, 5 bases matching. Sequencing was performed on tumor-adjacent normal liver tissue. The nucleotides read TGTGCCGCCAACATGGGGGTGGACACTGAAGCGTCCTTT. Its translation is CAANMGVDTEASF.